The 30 T cell receptor beta chains below come from one sample, sequenced in a study of T cell responses to AZD1222 COVID-19 vaccine. Clones were read by immunoSEQ multiplex PCR, and TCRdb kept only the in-frame ones, dropping some. The sample shows roughly 150,000 clones, roughly nine tenths of them seen only once. The sample consisted of peripheral blood, taken 28 days after the second AZD1222 dose. The receptors come from an adult who received the AZD1222 COVID-19 vaccine.

The rearrangement links TRBV4-1 to TRBJ1-6; D is unresolved. The V end lost 6 bases, the J end lost 0 bases, and 12 bases lay between the germline ends. Per germline, CDR1 MGHRA and CDR2 YSYEKL. The CDR3 covers 16 residues. CDR3 region: CASRRLTSSYNSPLHF. The CDR3 DNA reads as TGCGCCAGCAGGCGACTGACGAGCTCCTATAATTCACCCCTCCACTTT.

This chain links TRBV12-3 or TRBV12-4 with TRBJ2-1; no clear D. V gave up 6 bases and J gave up 8 bases, with 11 bases separating them. The CDR3 sequence is 12 residues long. CDR3 loop: CASSPTAHEQFF. The CDR3 region has the DNA TGTGCCAGCAGCCCAACTGCCCATGAGCAGTTCTTC.

The chain recombines TRBV6-6 with TRBJ2-1; tentatively, D is TRBD1 (7 bases). The CDR3 runs 15 residues. Trimming took off 7 bases at V and 2 bases at J, with 15 bases between the two ends. Looked up from germline, CDR1 is MNHNY and CDR2 is SVGAGI (reference sequence). The CDR3 nucleotides read TGTGCCAGCATCCAACAGGGGACTGCCTACAATGAGCAGTTCTTC. It yields the protein CASIQQGTAYNEQFF.

In this sample, this clone turned up once. The same CDR3 also results from other DNA sequences found in this sample. The V and J genes are TRBV5-1 and TRBJ2-7; 7 positions agree with TRBD1. The CDR3 runs to 14 residues. V was pared by 0 bases and J by 7 bases, with 7 bases of the junction left unmatched. Germline loops: CDR1 SGHRS, CDR2 YFSETQ. In DNA, the CDR3 is TGCGCCAGCAGCTTGGGACAGGGAACTCATGAGCAGTACTTC. Protein sequence: CASSLGQGTHEQYF.

The chain joins TRBV5-1 to TRBJ2-7; the match to TRBD1 covers 10 bases. CDR1 SGHRS and CDR2 YFSETQ come from the germline V gene. This CDR3 is built from 17 residues. V was pared by 4 bases and J by 2 bases, with 12 bases of the junction left unmatched. The CDR3 sequence: CASSEKTDRGFPYEQYF. The CDR3 region has the DNA TGCGCCAGCAGCGAAAAGACGGACAGGGGGTTCCCCTACGAGCAGTACTTC. Drawing the rest from reference TRBV5-1 and TRBJ2-7, the complete variable domain is KAGVTQTPRYLIKTRGQQVTLSCSPISGHRSVSWYQQTPGQGLQFLFEYFSETQRNKGNFPGRFSGRQFSNSRSEMNVSTLELGDSALYLCASSEKTDRGFPYEQYFGPGTRLTVT.

The chain employs TRBV5-8 and TRBJ2-5; D is ambiguous. The CDR3 extends over 12 amino acids. V was cut by 4 bases and J by 4 bases, with 8 bases left in between. Germline values: CDR1 SGHTS, CDR2 YDEGEE. DNA for the CDR3: TGTGCCAGCAGCACTGTTCGAGAGACCCAGTACTTC. Translation gives CASSTVRETQYF.

The J gene is TRBJ2-5, the V gene TRBV5-1; tentatively, D is TRBD1 (5 bases). This CDR3 has 15 amino acids. Germline V gene lookup returns CDR1 SGHRS and CDR2 YFSETQ. The V and J ends lost 3 bases and 4 bases respectively, with 16 bases between them. The CDR3 region has the DNA TGCGCCAGCAGCTCGGAGAAGGGGCGCAGAGAGACCCAGTACTTC. It encodes CASSSEKGRRETQYF.

The rearrangement uses TRBV7-2 and TRBJ1-1, with D possibly matching TRBD1 (5 bases). The CDR3 extends over 13 amino acids. Looked up from germline, CDR1 is SGHTA and CDR2 is FQGNSA. With 5 bases removed from V and 4 bases from J, the gap between germline ends came to 11 bases. CDR3 loop: CASSTGVFTEAFF. The CDR3 region has the DNA TGTGCCAGCAGCACGGGGGTTTTCACTGAAGCTTTCTTT.

V gene TRBV7-9 combines with J gene TRBJ1-2, with 7 nucleotides matching TRBD1. The V and J ends lost 4 bases and 0 bases, in that order; junction bases with no gene match: 2. The CDR3 contains 14 residues. The germline CDR1 and CDR2 sequences are SEHNR and FQNEAQ (reference sequence). The CDR3 loop reads CASSSGQSNYGYTF. CDR3 bases: TGTGCCAGCAGCTCGGGACAGTCTAACTATGGCTACACCTTC.

V and J are TRBV3-1 (or the pseudogene TRBV3-2) and TRBJ1-2, with 8 positions matching TRBD1. Trimming took 0 bases from V and 7 from J; bases not matched to a gene: 10. Germline values: CDR1 LGHDT, CDR2 YNNKEL (reference sequence). The CDR3 runs 16 residues. The DNA of the CDR3 is TGTGCCAGCAGCCAAGACGTGGTGCAGGGGGCGACTGGCTACACCTTC. It specifies CASSQDVVQGATGYTF.

The chain employs TRBV30 and TRBJ2-7, with a possible D match to TRBD1 (7 bases). CDR1 and CDR2 (germline): GTSNPN, SVGIG (reference sequence). This CDR3 is built from 13 residues. V lost 8 bases, J lost 4 bases, and 18 bases lay in between. CDR3 sequence: CAGTLGTVYEQYF. CDR3 nucleotides: TGTGCCGGGACTCTAGGGACAGTTTACGAGCAGTACTTC.

The chain has TRBV30 and TRBJ1-2, with 7 bases fitting TRBD1. Germline V gene sequence: CDR1 GTSNPN, CDR2 SVGIG (reference sequence). The CDR3 totals 13 residues. The ends lost 1 base at V and 4 bases at J; junction bases unmatched: 3. This CDR3 reads CAWSGGGGYGYTF. CDR3 DNA: TGTGCCTGGAGTGGAGGGGGCGGCTATGGCTACACCTTC. Supplemented by reference TRBV30 and TRBJ1-2, the full variable domain reads SQTIHQWPATLVQPVGSPLSLECTVEGTSNPNLYWYRQAAGRGLQLLFYSVGIGQISSEVPQNLSASRPQDRQFILSSKKLLLSDSGFYLCAWSGGGGYGYTFGSGTRLTVV.

The J gene is TRBJ2-7, the V gene TRBV30; no reliable D call. Germline loops: CDR1 GTSNPN, CDR2 SVGIG (reference sequence). The CDR3 is 12 residues long. Trimming took 2 bases from V and 2 from J, leaving 7 bases between them. CDR3 in DNA: TGTGCCTGGAGTCCGCTCCCCTACGAGCAGTACTTC. It translates to CAWSPLPYEQYF.

This clone was picked up one time. J is TRBJ2-7 and V is TRBV11-3; D unclear. The CDR3 covers 14 residues. Germline V lookup: CDR1 SGHNT, CDR2 YENEEA. V was shortened by 1 base and J by 3 bases, with 10 bases between the two germline ends. The CDR3 DNA is TGTGCCAGCAGCTTAGGAGGAGATTACTACGAGCAGTACTTC. Translating it yields CASSLGGDYYEQYF.

The chain joins TRBV7-8 to TRBJ2-1, with a weak D call TRBD2 (6 bases). Trimming removed 0 bases from V and 6 bases from J, with 6 bases in between. Germline V gene lookup returns CDR1 SGHVS and CDR2 FQNEAQ. The CDR3 is 13 residues long. The CDR3 coding sequence is TGTGCCAGCAGCTTAGCGCGGGGCAATGAGCAGTTCTTC. The encoded protein is CASSLARGNEQFF. Combining the CDR3 with reference TRBV7-8 and TRBJ2-1 gives the whole variable domain GAGVSQSPRYKVAKRGQDVALRCDPISGHVSLFWYQQALGQGPEFLTYFQNEAQLDKSGLPSDRFFAERPEGSVSTLKIQRTQQEDSAVYLCASSLARGNEQFFGPGTRLTVL.

Notes on this clone: Because the CDR3's place on the DNA is in doubt, the DNA is left out and the CDR3 is given as listed by TCRdb. The V gene is TRBV7-2, the J gene TRBJ1-2; the table's D call TRBD1 went unverified against the DNA. CDR1 SGHTA and CDR2 FQGNSA come from the germline V gene. The CDR3 contains 14 residues when both ends are counted. CDR3 loop: CASSFWQWNYGYTF.

This chain joins TRBV5-6 and TRBJ1-6; D is perhaps TRBD1 (5 bases). This CDR3 is built from 14 residues. Trimming removed 4 bases from V and 9 bases from J, with 14 bases in between. Germline V CDR1 and CDR2: SGHDT, YYEEEE. This CDR3 is CASSPEGGASPLHF. CDR3 in DNA: TGTGCCAGCAGCCCAGAGGGCGGGGCTTCACCCCTCCACTTT.

The CDR3 here is CASSQGSGLAGGFNEQFF. The CDR3 nucleotides read TGTGCCAGCAGCCAGGGGTCCGGACTAGCGGGAGGTTTTAATGAGCAGTTCTTC. The chain has TRBV11-3 and TRBJ2-1, with 14 bases matching TRBD2. Trimming cost V 5 bases and J 7 bases; bases outside gene matches: 13. The germline V gene encodes CDR1 SGHNT and CDR2 YENEEA. CDR3 size: 18 residues. The complete variable domain, with remaining parts taken from reference TRBV11-3 and TRBJ2-1, reads EAGVVQSPRYKIIEKKQPVAFWCNPISGHNTLYWYLQNLGQGPELLIRYENEEAVDDSQLPKDRFSAERLKGVDSTLKIQPAELGDSAVYLCASSQGSGLAGGFNEQFFGPGTRLTVL.

This chain joins TRBV6-2 or TRBV6-3 and TRBJ2-1; D is possibly TRBD1 (5 bases). The V and J ends lost 5 bases and 4 bases respectively, with 21 bases between them. The CDR3 extends over 17 amino acids. Germline loops: CDR1 MNHEY, CDR2 SVGEGT. DNA of the CDR3: TGTGCCAGCAGTGCCCGGACACCACTGCGACCTTACAATGAGCAGTTCTTC. It yields the protein CASSARTPLRPYNEQFF.

This clone was recorded once. This chain connects TRBV30 to TRBJ2-3, with D hard to call. The V end was cut by 4 bases, the J end by 4 bases, with 9 bases between. The CDR3 spans 12 residues. The germline V gene encodes CDR1 GTSNPN and CDR2 SVGIG (reference sequence). CDR3 nucleotides: TGTGCCTGGACCGCTAGTCCAGATACGCAGTATTTT. Its protein is CAWTASPDTQYF.

The gene calls are TRBV18 and TRBJ2-5, with 7 bases fitting TRBD2. The V gene end was trimmed by 3 bases and the J gene end by 8 bases; junction bases not matched to a gene: 9. Germline assignment: CDR1 KGHSH and CDR2 LQKENI. The CDR3 contains 14 residues. CDR3 amino acids: CASSPSAGEDTQYF. DNA for the CDR3: TGTGCCAGCTCACCTTCGGCGGGGGAGGATACCCAGTACTTC.

The chain combines TRBV19 with TRBJ1-2; D possibly corresponds to TRBD1 (6 bases). Trimming took off 3 bases at V and 0 bases at J, with 8 bases between the two ends. The CDR3 extends over 14 amino acids. CDR1 is LNHDA and CDR2 is SQIVND in the germline V gene (reference sequence). CDR3 DNA: TGTGCCAGTAGTATTGGGACATCTAACTATGGCTACACCTTC. Protein: CASSIGTSNYGYTF. Full variable domain (remainder filled in from reference TRBV19 and TRBJ1-2): DGGITQSPKYLFRKEGQNVTLSCEQNLNHDAMYWYRQDPGQGLRLIYYSQIVNDFQKGDIAEGYSVSREKKESFPLTVTSAQKNPTAFYLCASSIGTSNYGYTFGSGTRLTVV.

The chain carries TRBV15 and TRBJ1-1; no clear D. Per germline, CDR1 LNHNV and CDR2 YYDKDF (reference sequence). Trimming shortened V by 3 bases and J by 1 base, and 12 bases separated the two germline ends. The CDR3 is made up of 15 amino acids. The DNA for the CDR3 is TGTGCCACCAGCAGGGAGAAACCGGGGAACACTGAAGCTTTCTTT. Amino acids: CATSREKPGNTEAFF.

The V call is TRBV25-1, the J call TRBJ1-2, with D unresolved. V lost 8 bases and J lost 3, with 10 bases in between. CDR3 length: 12 residues. Germline CDR1 MGHDK, CDR2 SYGVNS. The CDR3 is CASQTDDYGYTF. The CDR3 region has the DNA TGTGCCAGCCAAACAGACGACTATGGCTACACCTTC.

The chain combines TRBV6-2 or TRBV6-3 with TRBJ2-7; the match to TRBD2 covers 7 bases. Germline CDR1 reads MNHEY; CDR2 reads SVGEGT. J lost 2 bases, V lost 4 bases, and 5 bases had no gene match. The length of the CDR3 is 14 residues. This chain's CDR3 is CASSSGTTPYEQYF. CDR3 bases: TGTGCCAGCAGTTCCGGGACTACCCCCTACGAGCAGTACTTC.

The chain has TRBV6-5 and TRBJ1-5, with 10 bases matching TRBD1. CDR1 MNHEY and CDR2 SVGAGI come from the germline V gene. Trimming at V came to 5 bases and at J to 6 bases, leaving 7 bases not matched to a gene. The CDR3 runs to 15 residues. The CDR3 coding sequence is TGTGCCAGCAGTCGACAGGGGGCGAGGGGTCAGCCCCAGCATTTT. This codes for CASSRQGARGQPQHF.

The chain couples TRBV9 to TRBJ2-2; D remains ambiguous. The CDR3 contains 14 residues. The V end lost 0 bases, the J end lost 5 bases, and 8 bases lay between the germline ends. From germline, CDR1 is SGDLS and CDR2 YYNGEE. The CDR3 loop is CASSVVSPTGELFF. CDR3 bases: TGTGCCAGCAGCGTAGTTTCCCCGACCGGGGAGCTGTTTTTT.

The chain's CDR3 is CASQAASSYNEQFF. The CDR3 DNA is TGTGCCTCCCAGGCAGCTTCCTCCTACAATGAGCAGTTCTTC. The V call is TRBV30, the J call TRBJ2-1; D remains ambiguous. The CDR3 has 14 amino acids. Per germline, CDR1 GTSNPN and CDR2 SVGIG (reference sequence). V lost 7 bases, J lost 0 bases, and 13 bases lay in between. Supplemented by reference TRBV30 and TRBJ2-1, the full variable domain reads SQTIHQWPATLVQPVGSPLSLECTVEGTSNPNLYWYRQAAGRGLQLLFYSVGIGQISSEVPQNLSASRPQDRQFILSSKKLLLSDSGFYLCASQAASSYNEQFFGPGTRLTVL.

The chain links TRBV19 to TRBJ2-1, with D possibly matching TRBD2 (6 bases). The ends were cut back, 7 bases at V and 6 bases at J, with 19 bases in the middle. The CDR3 loop spans 15 amino acids. Germline assignment: CDR1 LNHDA and CDR2 SQIVND (reference sequence). DNA of the CDR3: TGTGCCAGTATCCAATCGGGTGGGGGGAGCAATGAGCAGTTCTTC. It specifies CASIQSGGGSNEQFF.

This chain joins TRBV7-9 and TRBJ1-5; D call uncertain. Germline CDR1 reads SEHNR; CDR2 reads FQNEAQ (reference sequence). Trimming took off 5 bases at V and 7 bases at J, with 9 bases between the two ends. This CDR3 spans 12 amino acids. DNA for the CDR3: TGTGCCAGCAGCGTGGAAAACCAGCCCCAGCATTTT. This gives the protein CASSVENQPQHF.